This T cell receptor (beta chain) was sequenced in a study of shared clonotypes between healthy human individuals. Those who donated, Caucasian adults without exception, all lived in Nashville, Tennessee. V dropped 2 bases and J dropped 2; count of bases not matched to a gene: 3. The CDR3 contains 14 residues. The germline V gene has CDR1 KGHSH and CDR2 LQKENI. Unsorted PBMC DNA was run through sequencing on ten immunoSEQ deep assay plates. Sequencing was performed with immunoSEQ multiplex PCR; in TCRdb, only in-frame clones are kept and a portion is missing. This sample has 450,000 to 600,000 clones, with 65% to 80% found just once. Study conclusions and caveats: Only a few donors were included, so the genetic and exposure-history diversity represented was limited. Sample collection involved blood only; tissue repertoires are likely different.

This clone was seen just once. Its target is unknown. Other nucleotide sequences from this sample produce the same CDR3. The chain has TRBV18 and TRBJ2-7; 7 bases fit TRBD1. This sequence originates from a woman in her 40s in good health. Some clones in this sample may be carry-over from other donors' samples. Material for sequencing was PBMCs. The chain's CDR3 is CASSPGQGAYEQYF. Here the CDR3 DNA reads TGTGCCAGCTCACCAGGGCAGGGGGCCTACGAGCAGTACTTC.